The 30 T cell receptor beta chains in this list originate from one sample, sequenced in a study of shared clonotypes between healthy human individuals. Measured with immunoSEQ multiplex PCR; TCRdb has only the in-frame clones, and not every one. Seen here are fewer than 850,000 clones, around 91% observed once, and the top ten hold roughly 36%. Sequencing was performed on memory CD8+ T cells from PBMCs. The sample's subset: CD45RO+ cells pooled with CCR7-negative TemRA cells. These receptors were taken from a man aged 18 to 30 in good health. Some clones in this sample may be carry-over from other donors' samples.

This clone has just one count. The chain recombines TRBV2 with TRBJ2-5, with unresolved D. The J call may be in error: the DNA end matches TRBJ2-7 better. This CDR3 spans 13 amino acids. CDR1 is SNHLY and CDR2 is FYNNEI in the germline V gene. The CDR3, as DNA: TGTGCCAGCAGTGGCTTGTCCCCCTACGAGCAGTACTTC. It codes for CASSGLSPYEQYF.

This clone is a singleton in its sample. The CDR3 region has the DNA TGTGCCAGCAGCTCCGGGACACATGGCACAGATACGCAGTATTTT. This encodes CASSSGTHGTDTQYF. The genes are TRBV9 and TRBJ2-3, with D maybe TRBD1 (6 bases). CDR1 and CDR2 from the germline V gene are SGDLS and YYNGEE. V gave up 4 bases and J gave up 1 base, with 13 bases separating them. The CDR3 loop spans 15 amino acids.

This clone was recorded only once. The chain recombines TRBV7-2 with TRBJ2-5; 7 nucleotides match TRBD1. The germline V gene encodes CDR1 SGHTA and CDR2 FQGNSA. The V segment lost 2 bases and the J segment 2 bases; nucleotides outside the gene matches: 8. There are 16 residues in the CDR3. The CDR3 nucleotides are TGTGCCAGCAGCTTAACGCCAGGGGGTGGTCAAGAGACCCAGTACTTC. This translates into CASSLTPGGGQETQYF.

The chain is built from TRBV27 and TRBJ2-1; D gene uncertain. From germline, CDR1 is MNHEY and CDR2 SMNVEV (reference sequence). Trimming stripped 4 bases from V and 0 bases from J, with 7 bases between. The CDR3 contains 14 residues. The CDR3 region is CASSSPDSYNEQFF. CDR3 bases: TGTGCCAGCAGTTCCCCGGACTCCTACAATGAGCAGTTCTTC.

The V and J genes are TRBV27 and TRBJ2-1; D unresolved. CDR1 and CDR2 (germline): MNHEY, SMNVEV (reference sequence). V was clipped by 2 bases and J by 4 bases, with 18 bases between them. CDR3 length: 17 amino acids. The CDR3 sequence is CASSLPPPGSDYNEQFF. The CDR3 DNA is TGTGCCAGCAGTTTACCCCCCCCCGGCAGCGATTACAATGAGCAGTTCTTC.

CDR3 nucleotide sequence: TGTGCCAGTAGTGGGATGCTAGCGGGTAGTTACAATGAGCAGTTCTTC. Amino acid sequence: CASSGMLAGSYNEQFF. This sequence joins TRBV19 and TRBJ2-1; 8 bases map to TRBD2. The CDR3 has 16 amino acids. With V trimmed by 5 bases and J by 4 bases, 10 bases remained unmatched. From germline, CDR1 is LNHDA and CDR2 SQIVND (reference sequence).

This sequence joins TRBV29-1 and TRBJ2-1; 7 bases align to TRBD1. The germline V gene has CDR1 SQVTM and CDR2 ANQGSEA. This CDR3 region has 13 residues. V dropped 7 bases and J dropped 6; count of bases not matched to a gene: 9. The CDR3 loop reads CSGLTGSGNEQFF. CDR3 DNA sequence: TGCAGCGGGCTGACAGGGTCGGGCAATGAGCAGTTCTTC.

J is TRBJ2-1 and V is TRBV28, with TRBD2 matching 9 bases. Germline V gene sequence: CDR1 MDHEN, CDR2 SYDVKM. This CDR3 contains 15 residues. V was clipped by 3 bases and J by 8 bases; unmatched bases: 8. In nucleotides, the CDR3 is TGTGCCAGCAGTTTTGCGGGAGGGAGGATCGATGAGCAGTTCTTC. Translating gives CASSFAGGRIDEQFF.

The CDR3 sequence is CASRLTGSGQPQHF. In nucleotides, the CDR3 is TGTGCCAGCAGACTAACAGGGAGTGGTCAGCCCCAGCATTTT. The chain combines TRBV27 with TRBJ1-5; D is perhaps TRBD1 (6 bases). V lost 6 bases and J 6 bases, leaving 15 bases between the germline ends. The CDR3 spans 14 residues. Germline V lookup: CDR1 MNHEY, CDR2 SMNVEV (reference sequence).

The chain is built from TRBV6-1 and TRBJ2-7; D could derive from TRBD1 or TRBD2 (5 bases each). This CDR3 comprises 14 residues. CDR1 is MNHNS, CDR2 SASEGT, per germline. Deletions cut 2 bases from V and 0 bases from J, with 8 bases between. The CDR3 bases are TGTGCCAGCAGTGAATTGGGGACCTCCTACGAGCAGTACTTC. As protein: CASSELGTSYEQYF.

The genes are TRBV28 and TRBJ2-2, with 12 bases identical to TRBD2. The CDR3 covers 17 residues. V lost 1 base to trimming and J lost 7 bases; unmatched junction nucleotides: 7. Germline CDR1 and CDR2: MDHEN and SYDVKM. CDR3 region: CASSLSLAGGPDGELFF. In DNA, the CDR3 is TGTGCCAGCAGTTTATCCCTAGCGGGAGGGCCCGACGGGGAGCTGTTTTTT.

This chain links TRBV28 with TRBJ2-2; D perhaps matches TRBD2 (6 bases). CDR1 is MDHEN and CDR2 is SYDVKM in the germline V gene. The CDR3 totals 15 residues. Deletions cut 3 bases from V and 0 bases from J, with 8 bases between. The CDR3 here is CASSLGGANTGELFF. CDR3 sequence (DNA): TGTGCCAGCAGTTTGGGCGGGGCGAACACCGGGGAGCTGTTTTTT.

This clone was seen a handful of times. V is TRBV28 and J is TRBJ2-7, with no clear D. The CDR3 has 15 residues. V gave up 3 bases and J gave up 3 bases, with 15 bases separating them. Germline CDR1 reads MDHEN; CDR2 reads SYDVKM. CDR3 nucleotide sequence: TGTGCCAGCAGTTTCGGCGTAGGGTACCGCTACGAGCAGTACTTC. This gives the protein CASSFGVGYRYEQYF. The variable domain in full, with the rest retrieved from reference TRBV28 and TRBJ2-7, is DVKVTQSSRYLVKRTGEKVFLECVQDMDHENMFWYRQDPGLGLRLIYFSYDVKMKEKGDIPEGYSVSREKKERFSLILESASTNQTSMYLCASSFGVGYRYEQYFGPGTRLTVT.

This chain uses TRBV11-2 with TRBJ1-1; weak D call: TRBD1 (5 bases). V gave up 11 bases and J gave up 1 base, with 14 bases separating them. This CDR3 contains 13 residues. Germline values: CDR1 SGHAT, CDR2 FQNNGV. For the CDR3, the DNA is TGTGCCGGGCGGAGACAGCCGAACACTGAAGCTTTCTTT. Its protein is CAGRRQPNTEAFF.

This chain uses TRBV6-5 with TRBJ2-7; 8 bases fit TRBD1. Germline V lookup: CDR1 MNHEY, CDR2 SVGAGI. This CDR3 region has 14 residues. V was pared by 5 bases and J by 5 bases, with 8 bases of the junction left unmatched. CDR3 in amino acids: CASSLLRTGNEQYF. In nucleotides, the CDR3 is TGTGCCAGCAGTCTCCTTAGGACAGGGAACGAGCAGTACTTC.

The genes are TRBV6-1 and TRBJ2-5; the D gene is possibly TRBD2 (6 bases). This CDR3 region has 15 residues. With 6 bases removed from V and 4 bases from J, the gap between germline ends came to 18 bases. The germline gives CDR1 MNHNS, CDR2 SASEGT. The DNA of the CDR3 is TGTGCCAGCAGCCCCATAACGGGAGCCGGAGAGACCCAGTACTTC. Encoded protein: CASSPITGAGETQYF.

The chain couples TRBV2 to TRBJ1-1; D call uncertain. Germline values: CDR1 SNHLY, CDR2 FYNNEI. V dropped 5 bases and J dropped 2 bases, with 6 bases sitting between them. This CDR3 has 12 amino acids. The CDR3 DNA is TGTGCCAGCAGTCTCGTTAACACTGAAGCTTTCTTT. Translated, it gives CASSLVNTEAFF.

The chain combines TRBV7-2 with TRBJ1-1, with 7 bases identical to TRBD1. Germline loops: CDR1 SGHTA, CDR2 FQGNSA. Unmatched junction bases numbered 10, after V lost 2 bases and J lost 4 bases. This CDR3 comprises 16 residues. The CDR3 here is CASSLWGQGDGTEAFF. Written as DNA, the CDR3 is TGTGCCAGCAGCTTATGGGGGCAGGGGGACGGCACTGAAGCTTTCTTT.

The chain is built from TRBV18 and TRBJ2-1, with 7 bases matching TRBD1. Trimming cost V 6 bases and J 6 bases; bases outside gene matches: 8. Per the germline V gene, CDR1 is KGHSH and CDR2 is LQKENI. CDR3 size: 14 residues. The CDR3 here is CASSGKGQINEQFF. As DNA, the CDR3 is TGTGCCAGCTCGGGTAAGGGACAGATCAATGAGCAGTTCTTC.

The chain couples TRBV10-3 to TRBJ2-7; unclear D gene. The germline V gene encodes CDR1 ENHRY and CDR2 SYGVKD. This CDR3 spans 13 amino acids. Trimming removed 4 bases at V and 7 bases at J, with 14 bases between. CDR3 sequence (DNA): TGTGCCATCAGTGCAGGACCCCTCACGGAGCAGTACTTC. Translation: CAISAGPLTEQYF.

The chain carries TRBV10-2 and TRBJ1-5; 7 bases line up with TRBD1. CDR3 length: 15 amino acids. CDR1 is WSHSY, CDR2 SAAADI, per germline. V gave up 6 bases and J gave up 4 bases; unmatched junction bases: 9. The CDR3 sequence: CASRERQGLNQPQHF. The CDR3 bases are TGCGCCAGCAGAGAGAGACAGGGTCTAAATCAGCCCCAGCATTTT.

This rearrangement joins TRBV27 to TRBJ2-7, with 9 bases fitting TRBD1. The CDR3 is 17 residues long. Trimming took 4 bases from V and 2 from J; bases not matched to a gene: 12. The V gene's germline CDR1 is MNHEY and CDR2 SMNVEV (reference sequence). The CDR3 DNA reads as TGTGCCAGCAGTTCAAACAGGGGGCGTATTGGGACCTACGAGCAGTACTTC. It codes for CASSSNRGRIGTYEQYF.

This clone has just one count. This sequence joins TRBV5-1 and TRBJ1-3; possibly TRBD1 for D (6 bases). Germline assignment: CDR1 SGHRS and CDR2 YFSETQ. This CDR3 is 19 amino acids long. The V gene lost 2 bases and the J gene lost 2 bases, with 23 bases spanning the gap. Here the CDR3 reads CASSFALGRGAQAGNTIYF. The CDR3 nucleotides are TGCGCCAGCAGCTTTGCCCTTGGGCGGGGGGCGCAGGCTGGAAACACCATATATTTT.

V usage is TRBV18 and J usage is TRBJ2-7; D unresolved. This CDR3 spans 12 amino acids. Germline V CDR1 and CDR2: KGHSH, LQKENI. Trimming stripped 1 base from V and 6 bases from J, with 7 bases between. The CDR3 loop is CASSPLRGEQYF. As DNA, the CDR3 is TGTGCCAGCTCACCACTGAGAGGCGAGCAGTACTTC.

V is TRBV5-1 and J is TRBJ2-1; 12 nucleotides match TRBD2. Trimming at V came to 6 bases and at J to 5 bases, leaving 6 bases not matched to a gene. The CDR3 runs to 15 residues. Germline V lookup: CDR1 SGHRS, CDR2 YFSETQ. CDR3 sequence: CASTDGLAGHNEQFF. The DNA of the CDR3 is TGCGCCAGCACCGACGGACTAGCGGGACACAATGAGCAGTTCTTC.

The genes are TRBV7-2 and TRBJ2-3, with TRBD1 as a possible D gene (6 bases). Trimming removed 6 bases at V and 2 bases at J, with 12 bases between. The CDR3 is 14 residues long. Germline assignment: CDR1 SGHTA and CDR2 FQGNSA. The chain's CDR3 is CASRPGTYTDTQYF. CDR3 coding DNA: TGTGCCAGCAGACCTGGGACATACACAGATACGCAGTATTTT.

This rearrangement joins TRBV5-4 to TRBJ2-1; 8 positions agree with TRBD2. The CDR3 runs to 16 residues. V gave up 3 bases and J gave up 9 bases; unmatched junction bases: 14. CDR1 is SGHNT, CDR2 YYREEE, per germline (reference sequence). CDR3: CASSYTGSGSGSEQFF. In DNA, the CDR3 is TGTGCCAGCAGCTATACAGGAAGCGGGAGTGGGAGTGAGCAGTTCTTC.

V and J are TRBV4-1 and TRBJ2-7; 12 bases align to TRBD2. In germline, CDR1 is MGHRA, CDR2 YSYEKL. With 0 bases clipped from V and 4 bases from J, the junction kept 1 base outside the gene matches. The CDR3 spans 15 residues. CDR3 sequence: CASSQEGLAGYEQYF. In nucleotides, the CDR3 is TGCGCCAGCAGCCAAGAGGGACTAGCGGGTTACGAGCAGTACTTC.

The V and J genes are TRBV9 and TRBJ2-7, with TRBD2 matching 10 bases. The CDR3 totals 19 residues. J lost 2 bases, V lost 0 bases, and 14 bases had no gene match. CDR1 and CDR2 (germline): SGDLS, YYNGEE. The chain's CDR3 is CASSVGGFGAGGPAYEQYF. The CDR3 nucleotides read TGTGCCAGCAGCGTAGGTGGTTTTGGAGCGGGAGGGCCCGCCTACGAGCAGTACTTC. The full variable domain, rest sourced from reference TRBV9 and TRBJ2-7, is DSGVTQTPKHLITATGQRVTLRCSPRSGDLSVYWYQQSLDQGLQFLIQYYNGEERAKGNILERFSAQQFPDLHSELNLSSLELGDSALYFCASSVGGFGAGGPAYEQYFGPGTRLTVT.

As for this clone: Other nucleotide sequences in the sample specify the same CDR3. The chain has TRBV29-1 and TRBJ2-7, with 8 nucleotides matching TRBD2. The CDR3 is 12 amino acids. CDR1 and CDR2 (germline): SQVTM, ANQGSEA. Unmatched junction bases numbered 1, after V lost 4 bases and J lost 2 bases. The CDR3 region has the DNA TGCAGCGTTGCTAGCGGGCCCTACGAGCAGTACTTC. It is translated as CSVASGPYEQYF.